This is a list of T cell receptor beta chains from one sample in a study of sequential checkpoint blockade in melanoma. Data came from immunoSEQ multiplex PCR; TCRdb stores just in-frame clones and leaves some out. The sample yields 3,000 to 4,000 clones, 22% seen once. This sample comprised tumor tissue (inferred from file names), obtained from a patient given nivolumab and ipilimumab in sequence. Receptors originate from a human donor with melanoma. The CDR3 runs from the conserved cysteine through the conserved F or W. The D gene is left open where the match is weak. A row's size may be missing; if present it is once, few, many or a size class.

CASSLAGGSQGYTF | TGCGCCAGCAGCTTGGCCGGGGGATCTCAGGGCTACACCTTC | 14 | . | TRBV5-1 | . | TRBJ1-2
CAWSLDRHEQFF | TGTGCCTGGAGTCTAGACAGACATGAGCAGTTCTTC | 12 | . | TRBV30 | . | TRBJ2-1
CASSLYSDTETQYF | TGTGCCAGCAGCTTATACAGCGATACGGAGACCCAGTACTTC | 14 | . | TRBV11-3 | . | TRBJ2-5
CASSPPGPYSYNEQFF | TGTGCCAGCAGCCCGCCAGGACCCTACTCCTACAATGAGCAGTTCTTC | 16 | medium-sized | TRBV25-1 | . | TRBJ2-1
CASSSLLGTQYF | TGTGCCAGCAGTTCCTTACTTGGGACCCAGTACTTC | 12 | . | TRBV6-8 | . | TRBJ2-5
CASSLAGDAYEQYF | TGTGCCAGCAGCTTGGCGGGGGATGCCTACGAGCAGTACTTC | 14 | medium-sized | TRBV11-3 | TRBD2 | TRBJ2-7
CASSPGQGTAYEQYF | TGTGCCAGCTCACCAGGGCAGGGCACCGCCTACGAGCAGTACTTC | 15 | once | TRBV18 | . | TRBJ2-7
CASGLRGSNTEAFF | TGTGCTAGTGGTTTGAGAGGATCGAACACTGAAGCTTTCTTT | 14 | few | TRBV12-5 | . | TRBJ1-1
CASSLGGQRIGYTF | TGCGCCAGCAGCTTGGGTGGACAGCGGATTGGCTACACCTTC | 14 | . | TRBV5-1 | . | TRBJ1-2
CASSSPQRGGQHTQYF | TGTGCCAGCAGTTCCCCGCAGCGGGGGGGTCAACATACGCAGTATTTT | 16 | . | TRBV6-8 | TRBD2 | TRBJ2-3
CASSSPDRVDSPLHF | TGTGCCAGCAGCTCACCGGACAGGGTAGACTCACCCCTCCACTTT | 15 | few | TRBV11-3 | TRBD1 | TRBJ1-6
CASSIVRGDSPLHF | TGTGCCAGTAGTATAGTGCGGGGAGATTCACCCCTCCACTTT | 14 | . | TRBV19 | . | TRBJ1-6
CASSVAQGSNEQFF | TGTGCCAGCAGCGTCGCCCAGGGCAGCAATGAGCAGTTCTTC | 14 | many | TRBV9 | . | TRBJ2-1
CASSLEQGSGTDTQYF | TGTGCCAGCAGCTTGGAACAGGGAAGCGGCACAGATACGCAGTATTTT | 16 | few | TRBV11-3 | . | TRBJ2-3
CASSQDETGVYGYTF | TGCGCCAGCAGCCAAGATGAAACAGGGGTCTATGGCTACACCTTC | 15 | . | TRBV5-1 | TRBD1 | TRBJ1-2
CASSTYLLTGTSGNTIYF | TGTGCCAGTAGTACCTACCTCTTGACAGGCACCTCTGGAAACACCATATATTTT | 18 | large | TRBV19 | . | TRBJ1-3
CASSSPDTYSYEQYF | TGTGCCAGCAGCTCTCCGGACACCTACTCCTACGAGCAGTACTTC | 15 | many | TRBV11-3 | . | TRBJ2-7
CASSIANLATNTEAFF | TGTGCCAGTAGTATAGCCAACCTGGCGACGAACACTGAAGCTTTCTTT | 16 | . | TRBV19 | . | TRBJ1-1
CASSRGTPDYEQYF | TGTGCCAGCAGCCGCGGGACGCCGGACTACGAGCAGTACTTC | 14 | few | TRBV11-3 | . | TRBJ2-7
CASSFKRGVYNEQFF | TGTGCCAGCAGCTTTAAGCGGGGGGTCTACAATGAGCAGTTCTTC | 15 | medium-sized | TRBV11-3 | TRBD2 | TRBJ2-1
CAWSSPVGEKLFF | TGTGCCTGGAGTTCTCCCGTAGGGGAAAAACTGTTTTTT | 13 | few | TRBV30 | . | TRBJ1-4
CASSPRDDEQYF | TGTGCCAGCTCACCACGGGATGACGAGCAGTACTTC | 12 | . | TRBV18 | . | TRBJ2-7
CASSRRGVGYEQYF | TGTGCCAGCAGCCGTAGAGGTGTCGGCTACGAGCAGTACTTC | 14 | . | TRBV11-3 | . | TRBJ2-7
CASSFDLGTINTGELFF | TGTGCCAGCAGCTTCGATTTGGGAACTATCAACACCGGGGAGCTGTTTTTT | 17 | . | TRBV11-3 | . | TRBJ2-2
CAWSPRENTEAFF | TGTGCCTGGAGTCCCCGTGAGAACACTGAAGCTTTCTTT | 13 | medium-sized | TRBV30 | . | TRBJ1-1
CASSATGKYNEKLFF | TGTGCCAGCAGCGCCACAGGGAAATATAATGAAAAACTGTTTTTT | 15 | few | TRBV9 | . | TRBJ1-4
CASSIRTGVLGTGELFF | TGTGCCAGTAGTATTCGGACAGGGGTTCTGGGCACCGGGGAGCTGTTTTTT | 17 | . | TRBV19 | TRBD1 | TRBJ2-2
CASSVVGGSGNTIYF | TGTGCCAGCAGCGTAGTAGGCGGCTCTGGAAACACCATATATTTT | 15 | medium-sized | TRBV9 | . | TRBJ1-3
CASSPTGDGTRLAIQYF | TGCGCCAGCAGCCCAACAGGCGACGGGACACGGTTAGCCATTCAGTACTTC | 17 | . | TRBV5-1 | . | TRBJ2-4
CASRYSPGGGNNEQFF | TGTGCCAGCCGTTACTCCCCGGGTGGGGGAAACAATGAGCAGTTCTTC | 16 | . | TRBV9 | . | TRBJ2-1
CASSISGGARETQYF | TGTGCCAGTAGTATAAGCGGGGGGGCTCGGGAGACCCAGTACTTC | 15 | once | TRBV19 | TRBD2 | TRBJ2-5
CASSSQNGGPLEAFF | TGTGCCAGCTCGAGTCAGAACGGGGGACCTCTTGAAGCTTTCTTT | 15 | . | TRBV18 | . | TRBJ1-1
CASSLGVNTGELFF | TGCGCCAGCAGCTTGGGTGTAAACACCGGGGAGCTGTTTTTT | 14 | . | TRBV5-1 | . | TRBJ2-2
CASSPTGGALETQYF | TGCGCCAGCAGCCCCACGGGGGGCGCCTTGGAGACCCAGTACTTC | 15 | . | TRBV5-1 | . | TRBJ2-5
CASSLTSGGARETQYF | TGTGCCAGTAGTTTGACTAGCGGGGGGGCCCGGGAGACCCAGTACTTC | 16 | once | TRBV19 | TRBD2 | TRBJ2-5
CASSVGQLAGGIDTQYF | TGTGCCAGCAGCGTAGGGCAACTAGCGGGGGGGATAGATACGCAGTATTTT | 17 | many | TRBV9 | TRBD2 | TRBJ2-3
CASSASLRPNIQYF | TGTGCCAGTAGTGCATCTCTCCGGCCTAACATTCAGTACTTC | 14 | once | TRBV19 | . | TRBJ2-4
CASSPSGYGYGYTF | TGTGCCAGTAGTCCCTCGGGGTACGGCTATGGCTACACCTTC | 14 | . | TRBV19 | . | TRBJ1-2
CAGRQGTQETQYF | TGTGCCGGCCGACAGGGGACCCAAGAGACCCAGTACTTC | 13 | few | TRBV9 | TRBD1 | TRBJ2-5
CATSRDYAGDSSYNEQFF | TGTGCCACCAGCAGAGATTACGCGGGGGACAGCTCCTACAATGAGCAGTTCTTC | 18 | . | TRBV15 | . | TRBJ2-1
CASSLGGKTEAFF | TGCGCCAGCAGCCTCGGGGGGAAGACTGAAGCTTTCTTT | 13 | medium-sized | TRBV4-1 | . | TRBJ1-1
CASSYSRGRSSNSPLHF | TGTGCCAGCAGTTACTCGAGGGGCAGATCATCTAATTCACCCCTCCACTTT | 17 | medium-sized | TRBV6-8 | . | TRBJ1-6
CASSVAGLTGELFF | TGTGCCAGCAGCGTAGCAGGGTTGACCGGGGAGCTGTTTTTT | 14 | . | TRBV9 | . | TRBJ2-2
CASSAGYTEAFF | TGTGCCAGCAGCGCCGGATACACTGAAGCTTTCTTT | 12 | . | TRBV6-8 | . | TRBJ1-1
CATSSGPKRGTDTQYF | TGTGCCACCAGCAGCGGGCCCAAAAGGGGGACAGATACGCAGTATTTT | 16 | . | TRBV15 | . | TRBJ2-3